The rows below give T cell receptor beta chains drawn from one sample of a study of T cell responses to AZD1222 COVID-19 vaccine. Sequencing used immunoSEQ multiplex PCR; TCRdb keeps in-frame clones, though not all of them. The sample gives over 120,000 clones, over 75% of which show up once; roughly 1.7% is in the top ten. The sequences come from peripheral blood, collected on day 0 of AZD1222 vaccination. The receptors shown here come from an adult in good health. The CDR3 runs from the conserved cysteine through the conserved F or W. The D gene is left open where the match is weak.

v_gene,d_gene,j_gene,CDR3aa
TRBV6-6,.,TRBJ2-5,CASSYPPGSADGTQYF
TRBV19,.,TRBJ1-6,CASSQRTDNSPLHF
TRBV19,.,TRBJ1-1,CASSFRVNTEAFF
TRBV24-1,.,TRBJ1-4,CATSAKDRHNEKLFF
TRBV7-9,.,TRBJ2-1,CASGPPRSYNEQFF
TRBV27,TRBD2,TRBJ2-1,CASSQLAGGNEQFF
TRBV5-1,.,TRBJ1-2,CASSLNGDYGYTF
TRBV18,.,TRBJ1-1,CASSPQATEAFF
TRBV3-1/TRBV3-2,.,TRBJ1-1,CASSPPGGWDTEAFF
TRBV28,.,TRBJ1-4,CASRTSGHKNEKLFF
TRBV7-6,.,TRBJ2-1,CASSLGRSLDRNEQFF
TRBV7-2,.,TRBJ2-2,CASSVQGSNTGELFF
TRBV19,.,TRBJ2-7,CASSEQGSYEQYF
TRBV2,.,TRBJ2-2,CASSDSIDTGELFF
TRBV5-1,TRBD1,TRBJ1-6,CASSPGQGGSPLHF
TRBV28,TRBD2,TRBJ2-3,CASSILAGGTDTQYF
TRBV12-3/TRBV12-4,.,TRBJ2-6,CASRDSGANVLTF
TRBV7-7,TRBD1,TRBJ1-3,CASSSGTGGNTIYF
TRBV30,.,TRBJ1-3,CACSQGSQSSGNTIYF
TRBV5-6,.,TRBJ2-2,CASSLDPKTGELFF
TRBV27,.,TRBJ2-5,CAITTDADQETQYF
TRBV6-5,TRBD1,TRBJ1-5,CATGTGFNQPQHF
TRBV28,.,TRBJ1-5,CASSRGRNQPQHF
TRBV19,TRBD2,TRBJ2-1,CASINPSGSYNEQFF
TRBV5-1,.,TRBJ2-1,CASSTTGQTYNEQFF
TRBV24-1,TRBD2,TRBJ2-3,CATSSTKGLAGLMDTQYF
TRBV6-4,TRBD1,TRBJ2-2,CASSVDRGGTGELFF
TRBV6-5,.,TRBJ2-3,CATSASTDTQYF
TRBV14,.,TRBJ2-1,CASKDQKFF
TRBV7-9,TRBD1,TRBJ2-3,CASSSSDRVLTDTQYF
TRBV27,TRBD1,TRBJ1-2,CASRATGGAYGYTF
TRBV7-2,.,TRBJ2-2,CASSLMAGGPGELFF
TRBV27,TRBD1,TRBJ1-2,CASSLAGGRYGYTF
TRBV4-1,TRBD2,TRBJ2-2,CASSQEGGLAGVGYPGELFF
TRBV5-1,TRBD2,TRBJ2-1,CASSREWPSGRTEQFF
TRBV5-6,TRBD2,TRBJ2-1,CASSYIRTSGGAVNEQFF
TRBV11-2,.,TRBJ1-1,CASSSPGREAFF
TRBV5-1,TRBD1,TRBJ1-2,CASRDEDRGLYGYTF
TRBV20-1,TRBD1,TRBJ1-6,CSASPTTGSLSPLHF
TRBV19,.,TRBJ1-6,CASSMSFLGASPLHF
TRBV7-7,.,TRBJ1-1,CASSLWIHTEAFF
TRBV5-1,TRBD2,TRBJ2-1,CASSLVLAGVVEQFF
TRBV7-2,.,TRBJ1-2,CASSSGTDGNYGYTF
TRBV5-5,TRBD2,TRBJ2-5,CASSTLSGEQETQYF
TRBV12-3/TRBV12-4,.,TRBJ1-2,CASRRRPVSGYTF
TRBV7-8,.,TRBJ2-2,CASRKRRGANTGELFF
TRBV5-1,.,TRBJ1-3,CASSLGQENTIYF
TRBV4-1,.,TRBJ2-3,CASSQASRSTDTQYF
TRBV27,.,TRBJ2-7,CASRGGLYEQYF
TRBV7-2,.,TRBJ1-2,CASSSQRYGYTF